These T cell receptor beta chains were read from a single sample in a study of cytomegalovirus exposure and HLA in healthy donors. Profiled with immunoSEQ multiplex PCR; TCRdb holds only in-frame clones, not every one. The data show around 150,000 clones, roughly 68% seen once. Sequenced material: PBMCs. These receptors were obtained from a man in his 60s in good health and CMV-seronegative. The CDR3 runs from the conserved cysteine through the conserved F or W. Each record gives: V gene, D gene, clone size, J gene, CDR3 DNA, CDR3 protein. D genes are given only for firm matches. Not every row has a clone size; where given, it reads once, few, many or a size class.

v_call: TRBV5-1; d_call: -; clone_size: -; j_call: TRBJ1-1; cdr3_nt: TGCGCCAGCAGCCATCCGACGGGGAACACTGAAGCTTTCTTT; cdr3_aa: CASSHPTGNTEAFF
v_call: TRBV2; d_call: -; clone_size: few; j_call: TRBJ1-3; cdr3_nt: TGTGCCAGCAGTCCAGGGGAAACTGGAAACACCATATATTTT; cdr3_aa: CASSPGETGNTIYF
v_call: TRBV28; d_call: TRBD1; clone_size: -; j_call: TRBJ1-5; cdr3_nt: TGTGCCAGCAGTTTATCTCTCCGTGGACAGGGAAACAATCAGCCCCAGCATTTT; cdr3_aa: CASSLSLRGQGNNQPQHF
v_call: TRBV10-2; d_call: -; clone_size: once; j_call: TRBJ1-3; cdr3_nt: TGCGCCAGCAGTGTCGGGGGGCGGAACACCATATATTTT; cdr3_aa: CASSVGGRNTIYF
v_call: TRBV7-8; d_call: -; clone_size: few; j_call: TRBJ2-3; cdr3_nt: TGTGCCAGCAGCTTACCAATTGGGGGGACCGTCACAGATACGCAGTATTTT; cdr3_aa: CASSLPIGGTVTDTQYF
v_call: TRBV5-1; d_call: TRBD1; clone_size: -; j_call: TRBJ2-1; cdr3_nt: TGCGCCAGCAGCCTCGGGACAGGAGCCAATGAGCAGTTCTTC; cdr3_aa: CASSLGTGANEQFF
v_call: TRBV30; d_call: TRBD1; clone_size: -; j_call: TRBJ2-7; cdr3_nt: TGTGCCTGGAGTATAGGGACAGGGGACTTCGAGCAGTACTTC; cdr3_aa: CAWSIGTGDFEQYF
v_call: TRBV2; d_call: -; clone_size: once; j_call: TRBJ2-3; cdr3_nt: TGTGCCAGCAGTCCGAACTCGCAAGATACGCAGTATTTT; cdr3_aa: CASSPNSQDTQYF
v_call: TRBV19; d_call: TRBD1; clone_size: -; j_call: TRBJ1-5; cdr3_nt: TGTGCCAGTAGTAAGCAGACAGGGGGAGAGGGCAATCAGCCCCAGCATTTT; cdr3_aa: CASSKQTGGEGNQPQHF
v_call: TRBV7-9; d_call: -; clone_size: once; j_call: TRBJ2-3; cdr3_nt: TGTGCCAGCAGCAGCGGAGCAGGTGGTACGCAGTATTTT; cdr3_aa: CASSSGAGGTQYF
v_call: TRBV29-1; d_call: -; clone_size: -; j_call: TRBJ1-1; cdr3_nt: TGCAGCACCAAGGGGGGGACTGAAGCTTTCTTT; cdr3_aa: CSTKGGTEAFF
v_call: TRBV29-1; d_call: -; clone_size: -; j_call: TRBJ1-5; cdr3_nt: TGCAGCGTTGGGGGAATAGGGGGCAATCAGCCCCAGCATTTT; cdr3_aa: CSVGGIGGNQPQHF
v_call: TRBV29-1; d_call: -; clone_size: -; j_call: TRBJ1-1; cdr3_nt: TGCAGCGTCCACAGGGTTAACACTGAAGCTTTCTTT; cdr3_aa: CSVHRVNTEAFF
v_call: TRBV27; d_call: -; clone_size: -; j_call: TRBJ2-3; cdr3_nt: TGTGCCAGCAGTCACAGGGTAGATACGCAGTATTTT; cdr3_aa: CASSHRVDTQYF
v_call: TRBV6-6; d_call: -; clone_size: -; j_call: TRBJ1-4; cdr3_nt: TGTGCCAGCAGTTACATCCAGGGAACAACTAATGAAAAACTGTTTTTT; cdr3_aa: CASSYIQGTTNEKLFF
v_call: TRBV29-1; d_call: TRBD2; clone_size: -; j_call: TRBJ2-1; cdr3_nt: TGCAGCGTTGAAGATTGGGGGACTAGCGGGAGGGGGGCCAATGAGCAGTTCTTC; cdr3_aa: CSVEDWGTSGRGANEQFF
v_call: TRBV7-3; d_call: TRBD2; clone_size: few; j_call: TRBJ2-2; cdr3_nt: TGTGCCAGCAGCTTTCAGCGGGAGAGAACCGGGGAGCTGTTTTTT; cdr3_aa: CASSFQRERTGELFF
v_call: TRBV9; d_call: TRBD1; clone_size: -; j_call: TRBJ2-3; cdr3_nt: TGTGCCAGCACACGACAGGGCAGAGATACGCAGTATTTT; cdr3_aa: CASTRQGRDTQYF
v_call: TRBV9; d_call: -; clone_size: once; j_call: TRBJ2-7; cdr3_nt: TGTGCCAGCAGCCCTCGGACCCTTGGAGGAGACGAGCAGTACTTC; cdr3_aa: CASSPRTLGGDEQYF
v_call: TRBV6-1; d_call: TRBD1; clone_size: -; j_call: TRBJ2-3; cdr3_nt: TGTGCCAGCAGTGAATCATACAGGGGTAGCACAGATACGCAGTATTTT; cdr3_aa: CASSESYRGSTDTQYF
v_call: TRBV6-6; d_call: -; clone_size: -; j_call: TRBJ1-2; cdr3_nt: TGTGCCAGCAGCCCGACCCACAGAAAACTTAACTATGGCTACACCTTC; cdr3_aa: CASSPTHRKLNYGYTF
v_call: TRBV30; d_call: TRBD2; clone_size: -; j_call: TRBJ2-1; cdr3_nt: TGTGCCTGGAGTGTAAGGGCTAGCGGGAGGATGTACAATGAGCAGTTCTTC; cdr3_aa: CAWSVRASGRMYNEQFF
v_call: TRBV9; d_call: -; clone_size: -; j_call: TRBJ2-1; cdr3_nt: TGTGCCAGCAGCGTAGCTGGGGGCGGCTCCTACAATGAGCAGTTCTTC; cdr3_aa: CASSVAGGGSYNEQFF
v_call: TRBV7-9; d_call: -; clone_size: -; j_call: TRBJ2-3; cdr3_nt: TGTGCCAGCAGCTTAGTGGCGGTTATCACAGATACGCAGTATTTT; cdr3_aa: CASSLVAVITDTQYF
v_call: TRBV18; d_call: -; clone_size: few; j_call: TRBJ2-3; cdr3_nt: TGTGCCAGCTCACCATATAGCCCAGATACGCAGTATTTT; cdr3_aa: CASSPYSPDTQYF
v_call: TRBV4-3; d_call: -; clone_size: -; j_call: TRBJ2-2; cdr3_nt: TGCGCCAGCAGCCAAGCATCTCAGGGGCATGATTACACCGGGGAGCTGTTTTTT; cdr3_aa: CASSQASQGHDYTGELFF
v_call: TRBV27; d_call: -; clone_size: few; j_call: TRBJ2-2; cdr3_nt: TGTGCCAGCAGCCCGAGATATACCGGGGAGCTGTTTTTT; cdr3_aa: CASSPRYTGELFF
v_call: TRBV29-1; d_call: TRBD1; clone_size: once; j_call: TRBJ1-1; cdr3_nt: TGCAGCGTTGAGAAGGACAGGGGGAGTATTGGCACTGAAGCTTTCTTT; cdr3_aa: CSVEKDRGSIGTEAFF
v_call: TRBV5-1; d_call: TRBD1; clone_size: -; j_call: TRBJ2-1; cdr3_nt: TGCGCCAGCAGCTCCGACAGGGGCAGGGGTCTAAGGAGCTCCTACAATGAGCAGTTCTTC; cdr3_aa: CASSSDRGRGLRSSYNEQFF
v_call: TRBV18; d_call: -; clone_size: few; j_call: TRBJ1-2; cdr3_nt: TGTGCCAGCTCACCGGGGCCTACAGTCCTCAAAGAACACGGCTACACCTTC; cdr3_aa: CASSPGPTVLKEHGYTF
v_call: TRBV28; d_call: TRBD1; clone_size: -; j_call: TRBJ2-7; cdr3_nt: TGTGCCAGCAGTAATCCCGGGACAGGGTCCTACGAGCAGTACTTC; cdr3_aa: CASSNPGTGSYEQYF
v_call: TRBV6-5; d_call: TRBD1; clone_size: -; j_call: TRBJ2-7; cdr3_nt: TGTGCCAGCAGACTGACAGGGGGCAACGAGCAGTACTTC; cdr3_aa: CASRLTGGNEQYF
v_call: TRBV6-5; d_call: -; clone_size: -; j_call: TRBJ2-7; cdr3_nt: TGTGCCAGCAGTTCCCCTCTCTCCGAGCAGTACTTC; cdr3_aa: CASSSPLSEQYF
v_call: TRBV6-5; d_call: TRBD2; clone_size: -; j_call: TRBJ2-5; cdr3_nt: TGTGCCAGCAGTTACTGGGAGGGCGGGAGCGGAGAGACCCAGTACTTC; cdr3_aa: CASSYWEGGSGETQYF
v_call: TRBV5-1; d_call: TRBD2; clone_size: -; j_call: TRBJ2-7; cdr3_nt: TGCGCCAGCAGCTCCGGACTAGCGGGTGGTATGGGCGAGCAGTACTTC; cdr3_aa: CASSSGLAGGMGEQYF
v_call: TRBV18; d_call: TRBD1; clone_size: -; j_call: TRBJ1-5; cdr3_nt: TGTGCCAGCTCACCAACGTCAGGGGGCGCAGGTAATAGCAATCAGCCCCAGCATTTT; cdr3_aa: CASSPTSGGAGNSNQPQHF
v_call: TRBV7-8; d_call: TRBD1; clone_size: -; j_call: TRBJ2-2; cdr3_nt: TGTGCCAGCAGCCCGACAGGGGGCAACGGGGAGCTGTTTTTT; cdr3_aa: CASSPTGGNGELFF
v_call: TRBV19; d_call: TRBD1; clone_size: -; j_call: TRBJ2-6; cdr3_nt: TGTGCCAGTAGTCCTCTCCGGGACAGGGGACTATCTGGGGCCAACGTCCTGACTTTC; cdr3_aa: CASSPLRDRGLSGANVLTF
v_call: TRBV19; d_call: -; clone_size: once; j_call: TRBJ2-6; cdr3_nt: TGTGCCAGTAGTATCTTCCCAGGGGCCCTCTCTGGGGCCAACGTCCTGACTTTC; cdr3_aa: CASSIFPGALSGANVLTF
v_call: TRBV5-6; d_call: TRBD1; clone_size: -; j_call: TRBJ1-5; cdr3_nt: TGTGCCAGCAGCTTGGGACAGGGGGGTAATCAGCCCCAGCATTTT; cdr3_aa: CASSLGQGGNQPQHF
v_call: TRBV19; d_call: TRBD2; clone_size: -; j_call: TRBJ2-5; cdr3_nt: TGTGCCAGCGGACTAGCGGGAGCCCCAGAGACCCAGTACTTC; cdr3_aa: CASGLAGAPETQYF